This T cell receptor beta chain was documented in a study of CD8+CD57+ T cells in acquired aplastic anemia. Study context: Sorted CD4+ and CD8+ cells yielded DNA averaging around 3.2 ug. Study conclusions and caveats: Patients and controls were found to share approximately 31 CD8+ CDR3 sequences.

The patients chosen for sequencing had shown expansion of CD8+CD57+ cells (detected by flow cytometry). Both ends counted, the CDR3 spans 12 residues. Germline V gives CDR1 SGDLS, CDR2 YYNGEE. On this clonotype itself: The antigen is undetermined. It is likely a read error, because the conserved phenylalanine at the end of the CDR3 is missing. The DNA is omitted, as the CDR3 cannot be located on it reliably, and the CDR3 follows TCRdb's listing.

TCR beta VDJ combinations and CDR3 sequences were profiled from genomic DNA. TCRdb reanalysed the reads using MiXCR and keeps one entry per CDR3 protein. In the table there are 200,000 to 300,000 distinct CDR3 sequences, approximately 86% of which are singletons. The clonotype originates from a human donor with aplastic anemia. The V call is TRBV9, the J call TRBJ2-2; the D call TRBD1 from the table was never checked on the DNA. Sequenced sample: sorted CD4+, CD8+, or CD8+CD57+ T cells (not recorded which) from PBMCs. CDR3 amino acids: CASSVEAYPLVY.